These T cell receptor beta chains were read from a single sample in a study of blood T cell repertoires in COVID-19. TCRdb keeps only in-frame clones here, not all; method: immunoSEQ multiplex PCR. This table has over 200,000 clones, around 92% appearing once. Specimen: peripheral blood. These receptors all come from a man aged 25-45 years with acute or convalescent COVID-19. The CDR3 runs from the conserved cysteine through the conserved F or W.

CDR3aa: CASSLLFEGETQYF; v_gene: TRBV18
CDR3aa: CASRGLFSTDTQYF; v_gene: TRBV25-1
CDR3aa: CSASRTSGSSDTQYF; v_gene: TRBV20-1
CDR3aa: CASSQGRGLYEQYF; v_gene: TRBV14
CDR3aa: CASSQDVGTGWYGYTF; v_gene: TRBV4-2
CDR3aa: CASSYEGAKNSPLHF; v_gene: TRBV6-5
CDR3aa: CASSLGQVLSTDTQYF; v_gene: TRBV5-4
CDR3aa: CASSIQAKTYGYTF; v_gene: TRBV19
CDR3aa: CASSTSNTGELFF; v_gene: TRBV19
CDR3aa: CAWSAQGGSPLHF; v_gene: TRBV30
CDR3aa: CASRRQGVDTGELFF; v_gene: TRBV5-1
CDR3aa: CASRLTGTNEKLFF; v_gene: TRBV28
CDR3aa: CASGSDAIGEQYF; v_gene: TRBV6-5
CDR3aa: CASSSGTSVYNEQFF; v_gene: TRBV11-3
CDR3aa: CASSPGLAGGRRGQETQYF; v_gene: TRBV11-2
CDR3aa: CASSLYQGGNTGELFF; v_gene: TRBV27
CDR3aa: CASRVLVGPSSPLHF; v_gene: TRBV28
CDR3aa: CASGTENSPLHF; v_gene: TRBV28
CDR3aa: CASFGQPSYEQYF; v_gene: TRBV27
CDR3aa: CASSELETISNEKLFF; v_gene: TRBV10-1
CDR3aa: CASSSRGQTEAFF; v_gene: TRBV5-4
CDR3aa: CASSSQGGVQPQHF; v_gene: TRBV28
CDR3aa: CASKWEHTGELFF; v_gene: TRBV2
CDR3aa: CATSPAGGQGYEQYF; v_gene: TRBV10-2